This T cell receptor (beta chain) was sequenced in a study of T cells in Graves' hyperthyroidism and ophthalmopathy. The CDR3 regions of TCR beta were amplified from RNA transcripts. The HTBI primer set served for first-round RT-PCR of the TCR CDR3. Via MiXCR, TCRdb re-called the multiplex PCR reads, giving one row per CDR3 protein. The data show about 300,000 distinct CDR3 sequences, 15% to 20% seen once. The sequencing input was blood. The clonotype was recovered from a man aged 50-60 years with Graves' ophthalmopathy.

CDR3 nucleotides: TGTGCCAGCAGCCGTCCAGGGACTAACTCCTACAATGAGCAGTTCTTC. Residues: CASSRPGTNSYNEQFF. The chain combines TRBV3-1 with TRBJ2-1; 7 bases agree with TRBD2. V lost 4 bases and J lost 0; bases outside the gene matches: 6. This CDR3 contains 16 residues. Germline CDR1 LGHDT, CDR2 YNNKEL (reference sequence).